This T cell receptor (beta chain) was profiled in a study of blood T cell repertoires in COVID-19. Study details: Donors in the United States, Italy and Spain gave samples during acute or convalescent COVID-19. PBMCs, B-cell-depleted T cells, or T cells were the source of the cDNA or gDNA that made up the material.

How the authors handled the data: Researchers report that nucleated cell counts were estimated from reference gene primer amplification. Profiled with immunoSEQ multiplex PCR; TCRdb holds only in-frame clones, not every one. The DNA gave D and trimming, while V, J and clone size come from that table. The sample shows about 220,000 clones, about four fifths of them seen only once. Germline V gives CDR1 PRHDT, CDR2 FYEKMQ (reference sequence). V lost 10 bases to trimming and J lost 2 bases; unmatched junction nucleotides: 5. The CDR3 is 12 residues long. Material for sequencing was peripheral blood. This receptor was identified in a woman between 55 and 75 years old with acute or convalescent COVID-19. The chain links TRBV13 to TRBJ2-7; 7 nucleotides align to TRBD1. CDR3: CAKHQGAYEQYF. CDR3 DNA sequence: TGTGCCAAACACCAGGGGGCCTACGAGCAGTACTTC.